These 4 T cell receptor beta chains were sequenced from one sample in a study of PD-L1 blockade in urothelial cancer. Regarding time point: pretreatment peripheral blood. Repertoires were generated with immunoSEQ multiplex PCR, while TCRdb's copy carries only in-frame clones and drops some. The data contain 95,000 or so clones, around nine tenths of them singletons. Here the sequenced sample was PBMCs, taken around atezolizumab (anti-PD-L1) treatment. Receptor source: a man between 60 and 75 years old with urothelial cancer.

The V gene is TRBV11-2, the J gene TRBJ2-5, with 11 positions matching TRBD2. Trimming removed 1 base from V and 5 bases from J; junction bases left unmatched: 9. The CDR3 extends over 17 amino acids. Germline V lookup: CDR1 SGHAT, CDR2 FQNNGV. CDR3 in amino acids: CASSLGGTSGRRETQYF. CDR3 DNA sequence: TGTGCCAGCAGCTTAGGTGGGACTAGCGGTCGTCGGGAGACCCAGTACTTC.

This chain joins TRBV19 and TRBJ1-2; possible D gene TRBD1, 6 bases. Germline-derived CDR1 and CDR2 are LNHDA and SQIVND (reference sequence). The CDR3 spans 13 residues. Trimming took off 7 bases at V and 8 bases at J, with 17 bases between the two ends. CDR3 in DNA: TGTGCCAGTACCTTACAGGGTTCCGGGGGCTACACCTTC. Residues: CASTLQGSGGYTF.

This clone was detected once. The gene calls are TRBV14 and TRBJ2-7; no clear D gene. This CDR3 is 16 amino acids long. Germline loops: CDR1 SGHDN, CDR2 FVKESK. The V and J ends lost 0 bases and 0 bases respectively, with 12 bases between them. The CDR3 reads CASSQDSDFPSYEQYF. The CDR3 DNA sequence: TGTGCCAGCAGCCAAGATTCTGACTTTCCCTCCTACGAGCAGTACTTC. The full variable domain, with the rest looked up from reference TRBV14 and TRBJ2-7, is EAGVTQFPSHSVIEKGQTVTLRCDPISGHDNLYWYRRVMGKEIKFLLHFVKESKQDESGMPNNRFLAERTGGTYSTLKVQPAELEDSGVYFCASSQDSDFPSYEQYFGPGTRLTVT.

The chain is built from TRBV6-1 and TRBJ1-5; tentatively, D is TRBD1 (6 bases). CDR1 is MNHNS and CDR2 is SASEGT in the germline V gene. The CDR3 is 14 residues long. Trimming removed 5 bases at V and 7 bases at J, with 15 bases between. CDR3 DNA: TGTGCCAGCAGTCCAACACAGGGTGGGCAGCCCCAGCATTTT. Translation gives CASSPTQGGQPQHF.